Listed below are T cell receptor beta chains from one sample, sequenced in a study of OX40 agonist ivuxolimab in advanced cancers. Assay used: immunoSEQ multiplex PCR; TCRdb lists only in-frame clones, some missing. The profile shows fewer than 70,000 clones, around 90% of them singletons. This sample comprised CD4+ or CD8+ T cells sorted from blood, obtained in a trial of the OX40 agonist ivuxolimab. These receptors all stem from an adult with an advanced solid tumor such as melanoma, head and neck, liver or kidney cancer. The CDR3 runs from the conserved cysteine through the conserved F or W. Fields, in order: J gene, clone size, D gene, CDR3 length, V gene, CDR3 DNA, CDR3 protein. D genes are given only for firm matches. Size is stated for part of the rows, as once, few or many counts, or as a class when the clone is expanded.

j_gene: TRBJ2-5
abundance: NA
d_gene: TRBD1
len: 16
v_gene: TRBV9
CDR3nt: TGTGCCAGCAGCGTAGCCCCCCGACAGGGTATGGAGACCCAGTACTTC
CDR3aa: CASSVAPRQGMETQYF

j_gene: TRBJ1-4
abundance: NA
d_gene: TRBD1
len: 14
v_gene: TRBV5-1
CDR3nt: TGCGCCAGCAGCGTTACAGGGGGTGGCGAAAAACTGTTTTTT
CDR3aa: CASSVTGGGEKLFF

j_gene: TRBJ2-7
abundance: NA
d_gene: TRBD1
len: 12
v_gene: TRBV5-4
CDR3nt: TGTGCCAGCAGCATCCTTGGACAGGTTGAGGACTTC
CDR3aa: CASSILGQVEDF

j_gene: TRBJ2-1
abundance: NA
d_gene: NA
len: 12
v_gene: TRBV10-1
CDR3nt: TGCGCCAGCAGTGAATCGCACAATGAGCAGTTCTTC
CDR3aa: CASSESHNEQFF

j_gene: TRBJ2-1
abundance: NA
d_gene: TRBD2
len: 15
v_gene: TRBV11-3
CDR3nt: TGTGCCAGCAGCTTAGGAGGGAGGGGCCACAATGAGCAGTTCTTC
CDR3aa: CASSLGGRGHNEQFF

j_gene: TRBJ1-3
abundance: NA
d_gene: NA
len: 14
v_gene: TRBV5-1
CDR3nt: TGCGCCACCAAGGACGGGGGAACAGGGAACACCATATATTTT
CDR3aa: CATKDGGTGNTIYF

j_gene: TRBJ2-5
abundance: few
d_gene: NA
len: 11
v_gene: TRBV5-1
CDR3nt: TGCGCCAGCAGTTCCTTGGAGACCCAGTACTTC
CDR3aa: CASSSLETQYF

j_gene: TRBJ1-5
abundance: NA
d_gene: TRBD1
len: 14
v_gene: TRBV6-5
CDR3nt: TGTGCCAGCAGACGGACAGGGGATAATCAGCCCCAGCATTTT
CDR3aa: CASRRTGDNQPQHF

j_gene: TRBJ2-2
abundance: NA
d_gene: NA
len: 13
v_gene: TRBV25-1
CDR3nt: TGTGCCAGCAGGGACACTAACACCGGGGAGCTGTTTTTT
CDR3aa: CASRDTNTGELFF

j_gene: TRBJ2-5
abundance: NA
d_gene: NA
len: 15
v_gene: TRBV19
CDR3nt: TGTGCCAGTAGTACCGCAGGACAGATCCGGGGGGCCCAGTACTTC
CDR3aa: CASSTAGQIRGAQYF

j_gene: TRBJ2-5
abundance: NA
d_gene: NA
len: 12
v_gene: TRBV29-1
CDR3nt: TGCAGCGTTGGGCTGGGTCAAGAGACCCAGTACTTC
CDR3aa: CSVGLGQETQYF

j_gene: TRBJ2-1
abundance: NA
d_gene: TRBD2
len: 14
v_gene: TRBV14
CDR3nt: TGTGCCAGCAGCCAAGGTTTAGCGGGAGGGGAGCAGTTCTTC
CDR3aa: CASSQGLAGGEQFF

j_gene: TRBJ2-7
abundance: NA
d_gene: TRBD1
len: 18
v_gene: TRBV19
CDR3nt: TGTGCCAGTACCGCTTTCGGGACAGAAGGGGGCTCCCACTACGAGCAGTACTTC
CDR3aa: CASTAFGTEGGSHYEQYF

j_gene: TRBJ2-1
abundance: once
d_gene: NA
len: 13
v_gene: TRBV5-4
CDR3nt: TGTGCCAGCAGCCAAATCTCCTACAATGAGCAGTTCTTC
CDR3aa: CASSQISYNEQFF

j_gene: TRBJ2-7
abundance: NA
d_gene: TRBD2
len: 14
v_gene: TRBV7-6
CDR3nt: TGTGCCAGCAGCTTAGACCCAAGCGGGAGGGAGCAGTACTTC
CDR3aa: CASSLDPSGREQYF

j_gene: TRBJ1-4
abundance: NA
d_gene: NA
len: 15
v_gene: TRBV27
CDR3nt: TGTGCCAGCAGTTTCCGAAGTGCAACTAATGAAAAACTGTTTTTT
CDR3aa: CASSFRSATNEKLFF

j_gene: TRBJ2-2
abundance: NA
d_gene: NA
len: 13
v_gene: TRBV9
CDR3nt: TGTGCCAGCCAGAGGGAACTCGCCGGGGAGCTGTTTTTT
CDR3aa: CASQRELAGELFF

j_gene: TRBJ1-2
abundance: NA
d_gene: NA
len: 15
v_gene: TRBV6-6
CDR3nt: TGTGCCAGCAGTTACTCGATCCCAGGGAACTATGGCTACACCTTC
CDR3aa: CASSYSIPGNYGYTF

j_gene: TRBJ2-7
abundance: NA
d_gene: NA
len: 12
v_gene: TRBV23-1
CDR3nt: TGCGCCAGCAGTCAATCGCCGCACGAGCAGTACTTC
CDR3aa: CASSQSPHEQYF

j_gene: TRBJ1-3
abundance: once
d_gene: NA
len: 14
v_gene: TRBV6-6
CDR3nt: TGTGCCAGCAGTTCCCCGCAGTCCGGAAACACCATATATTTT
CDR3aa: CASSSPQSGNTIYF

j_gene: TRBJ2-1
abundance: NA
d_gene: NA
len: 13
v_gene: TRBV19
CDR3nt: TGTGCCAGTAGTATAGACAGGGGCAATGAGCAGTTCTTC
CDR3aa: CASSIDRGNEQFF

j_gene: TRBJ2-5
abundance: NA
d_gene: TRBD1
len: 13
v_gene: TRBV27
CDR3nt: TGTGCCACCTCGGGCAGGGGGAGAGAGACCCAGTACTTC
CDR3aa: CATSGRGRETQYF

j_gene: TRBJ2-1
abundance: NA
d_gene: TRBD2
len: 17
v_gene: TRBV4-2
CDR3nt: TGTGCCAGCAGCCAAGCCCCACTACTAGCGGGATACAATGAGCAGTTCTTC
CDR3aa: CASSQAPLLAGYNEQFF

j_gene: TRBJ2-7
abundance: once
d_gene: NA
len: 15
v_gene: TRBV4-1
CDR3nt: TGCGCCAGCAGCCAAGATAAAGGCAGCTCCTACGAGCAGTACTTC
CDR3aa: CASSQDKGSSYEQYF

j_gene: TRBJ1-2
abundance: NA
d_gene: NA
len: 13
v_gene: TRBV28
CDR3nt: TGTGCCAGCACCCGATGGAAAGGGACTGGCTACACCTTC
CDR3aa: CASTRWKGTGYTF

j_gene: TRBJ2-3
abundance: NA
d_gene: TRBD2
len: 16
v_gene: TRBV30
CDR3nt: TGTGCCTGGAGTGGACTCGGACTAGCGGACACAGATACGCAGTATTTT
CDR3aa: CAWSGLGLADTDTQYF

j_gene: TRBJ1-5
abundance: NA
d_gene: NA
len: 14
v_gene: TRBV28
CDR3nt: TGTGCCAGCAGTTACAGGGCGGGCAATCAGCCCCAGCATTTT
CDR3aa: CASSYRAGNQPQHF

j_gene: TRBJ2-7
abundance: NA
d_gene: NA
len: 14
v_gene: TRBV6-1
CDR3nt: TGTGCCAGCAGCGCTGTTGCCGCGGGGAACGAGCAGTACTTC
CDR3aa: CASSAVAAGNEQYF

j_gene: TRBJ1-1
abundance: NA
d_gene: NA
len: 13
v_gene: TRBV9
CDR3nt: TGTGCCAGCAGCGTAGGCCCCTCCCCCGAAGCTTTCTTT
CDR3aa: CASSVGPSPEAFF

j_gene: TRBJ2-5
abundance: NA
d_gene: TRBD2
len: 14
v_gene: TRBV10-3
CDR3nt: TGTGCCATCAACACTAGCGGGAGATTGGGGACCCAGTACTTC
CDR3aa: CAINTSGRLGTQYF

j_gene: TRBJ2-1
abundance: NA
d_gene: NA
len: 16
v_gene: TRBV2
CDR3nt: TGTGCCAGCAGTGTCCGACAGGGAGGCTCCTACAATGAGCAGTTCTTC
CDR3aa: CASSVRQGGSYNEQFF

j_gene: TRBJ2-3
abundance: NA
d_gene: TRBD2
len: 12
v_gene: TRBV28
CDR3nt: TGTGCCAGCAGTCCCAGCGGGAGGACGCAGTATTTT
CDR3aa: CASSPSGRTQYF

j_gene: TRBJ2-3
abundance: NA
d_gene: NA
len: 14
v_gene: TRBV5-1
CDR3nt: TGCGCCAGCAGCTTAACCGCGAGCACAGATACGCAGTATTTT
CDR3aa: CASSLTASTDTQYF

j_gene: TRBJ2-7
abundance: NA
d_gene: TRBD1
len: 15
v_gene: TRBV28
CDR3nt: TGTGCCAGCAGTTGGGGCACCGGGACAGTCTACGAGCAGTACTTC
CDR3aa: CASSWGTGTVYEQYF

j_gene: TRBJ2-2
abundance: NA
d_gene: NA
len: 13
v_gene: TRBV9
CDR3nt: TGTGCCAGCAGCGTAGATCTTGGGGTAGAGCTGTTTTTT
CDR3aa: CASSVDLGVELFF

j_gene: TRBJ2-3
abundance: NA
d_gene: NA
len: 15
v_gene: TRBV5-1
CDR3nt: TGCGCCAGCACCGTAGGGTCCCGGTTCACAGATACGCAGTATTTT
CDR3aa: CASTVGSRFTDTQYF

j_gene: TRBJ2-7
abundance: NA
d_gene: TRBD1
len: 16
v_gene: TRBV9
CDR3nt: TGTGCCAGCAGCGGGCAACCGGGACAGGGCACCTACGAGCAGTACTTC
CDR3aa: CASSGQPGQGTYEQYF

j_gene: TRBJ2-7
abundance: NA
d_gene: NA
len: 11
v_gene: TRBV10-3
CDR3nt: TGTGCCATCAGTGAAACTAACGAGCAGTACTTC
CDR3aa: CAISETNEQYF

j_gene: TRBJ2-7
abundance: NA
d_gene: TRBD1
len: 14
v_gene: TRBV5-1
CDR3nt: TGCGCCAGCAGCTATGGACAGGCTGGCTACGAGCAGTACTTC
CDR3aa: CASSYGQAGYEQYF

j_gene: TRBJ2-2
abundance: NA
d_gene: TRBD2
len: 17
v_gene: TRBV19
CDR3nt: TGTGCCACCTCAGTGACTAGCGGGAGGATCGGCACCGGGGAGCTGTTTTTT
CDR3aa: CATSVTSGRIGTGELFF

j_gene: TRBJ2-3
abundance: NA
d_gene: NA
len: 15
v_gene: TRBV2
CDR3nt: TGTGCCAGCACTCAATCCTGGGCCCGCCGGGATACGCAGTATTTT
CDR3aa: CASTQSWARRDTQYF

j_gene: TRBJ2-7
abundance: once
d_gene: TRBD1
len: 14
v_gene: TRBV7-2
CDR3nt: TGTGCCAGCAGACGGACAGGGGGTTCCTACGAGCAGTACTTC
CDR3aa: CASRRTGGSYEQYF

j_gene: TRBJ1-2
abundance: NA
d_gene: NA
len: 14
v_gene: TRBV4-1
CDR3nt: TGCGCCAGCAGCCAAGTGGGTATGAACTATGGCTACACCTTC
CDR3aa: CASSQVGMNYGYTF

j_gene: TRBJ1-2
abundance: NA
d_gene: TRBD1
len: 15
v_gene: TRBV28
CDR3nt: TGTGCCAGCAGTTTATGGCAGGGGGGAAACTATGGCTACACCTTC
CDR3aa: CASSLWQGGNYGYTF

j_gene: TRBJ1-1
abundance: few
d_gene: NA
len: 15
v_gene: TRBV9
CDR3nt: TGTGCCAGCAGCGTTCTACTCGACGGGAACACTGAAGCTTTCTTT
CDR3aa: CASSVLLDGNTEAFF

j_gene: TRBJ2-4
abundance: NA
d_gene: NA
len: 16
v_gene: TRBV7-8
CDR3nt: TGTGCCAGCAGCCAACAACCGGGACACGCCAAAAACATTCAGTACTTC
CDR3aa: CASSQQPGHAKNIQYF

j_gene: TRBJ1-1
abundance: NA
d_gene: NA
len: 15
v_gene: TRBV5-4
CDR3nt: TGTGCCAGCAGCGTTGGTGGACTCTCGAACACTGAAGCTTTCTTT
CDR3aa: CASSVGGLSNTEAFF

j_gene: TRBJ2-1
abundance: NA
d_gene: TRBD2
len: 15
v_gene: TRBV5-1
CDR3nt: TGCGCCAGCAGATTTAGCGGGAGGGTTTGGGAGGAGCAGTTCTTC
CDR3aa: CASRFSGRVWEEQFF

j_gene: TRBJ1-2
abundance: NA
d_gene: TRBD1
len: 15
v_gene: TRBV5-4
CDR3nt: TGTGCCAGCACGACAGGGGTAAAAGCTAACTATGGCTACACCTTC
CDR3aa: CASTTGVKANYGYTF

j_gene: TRBJ2-7
abundance: NA
d_gene: TRBD2
len: 14
v_gene: TRBV18
CDR3nt: TGTGCCAGCTCACCGGGACTAGAATTCTACGAGCAGTACTTC
CDR3aa: CASSPGLEFYEQYF

j_gene: TRBJ2-5
abundance: NA
d_gene: TRBD2
len: 14
v_gene: TRBV7-8
CDR3nt: TGTGCCAGCAGCTTTAGCGGGGGGCAAGAGACCCAGTACTTC
CDR3aa: CASSFSGGQETQYF

j_gene: TRBJ1-1
abundance: NA
d_gene: NA
len: 13
v_gene: TRBV30
CDR3nt: TGTGCCTGGAGTCTAACAACGAACACTGAAGCTTTCTTT
CDR3aa: CAWSLTTNTEAFF

j_gene: TRBJ1-2
abundance: NA
d_gene: TRBD1
len: 13
v_gene: TRBV5-6
CDR3nt: TGTGCCAGCCGCGCGGGACAGAACTATGGCTACACCTTC
CDR3aa: CASRAGQNYGYTF

j_gene: TRBJ2-7
abundance: NA
d_gene: TRBD1
len: 15
v_gene: TRBV11-3
CDR3nt: TGTGCCAGCAGCTTAGGGGGCGGACAGGGGATCGAGCAGTACTTC
CDR3aa: CASSLGGGQGIEQYF

j_gene: TRBJ2-7
abundance: NA
d_gene: TRBD2
len: 14
v_gene: TRBV11-2
CDR3nt: TGTGCCAGCAGCTTAGCGGGAGGGCCGCGGGAGCAGTACTTC
CDR3aa: CASSLAGGPREQYF